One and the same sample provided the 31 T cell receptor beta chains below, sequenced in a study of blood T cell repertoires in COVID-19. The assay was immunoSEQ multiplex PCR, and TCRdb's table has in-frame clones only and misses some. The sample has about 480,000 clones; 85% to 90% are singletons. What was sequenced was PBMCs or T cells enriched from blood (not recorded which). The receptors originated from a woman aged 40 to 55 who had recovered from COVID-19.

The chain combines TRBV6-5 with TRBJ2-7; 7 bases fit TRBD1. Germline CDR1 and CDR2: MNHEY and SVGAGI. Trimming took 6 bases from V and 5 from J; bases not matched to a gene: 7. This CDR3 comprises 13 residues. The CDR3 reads CASSRTGVDEQYF. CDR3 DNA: TGTGCCAGCAGCCGCACAGGGGTTGACGAGCAGTACTTC.

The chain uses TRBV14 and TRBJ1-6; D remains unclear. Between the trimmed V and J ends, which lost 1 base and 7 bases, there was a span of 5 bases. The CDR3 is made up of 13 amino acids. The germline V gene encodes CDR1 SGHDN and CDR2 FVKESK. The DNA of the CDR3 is TGTGCCAGCAGCCAAGCCCCGAATTCACCCCTCCACTTT. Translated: CASSQAPNSPLHF.

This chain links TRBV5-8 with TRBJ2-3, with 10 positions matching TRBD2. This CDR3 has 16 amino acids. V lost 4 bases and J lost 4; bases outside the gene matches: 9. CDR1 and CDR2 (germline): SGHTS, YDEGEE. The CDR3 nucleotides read TGTGCCAGCAGCGGGGGACTAGCGAGAAGTTCAGATACGCAGTATTTT. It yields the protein CASSGGLARSSDTQYF.

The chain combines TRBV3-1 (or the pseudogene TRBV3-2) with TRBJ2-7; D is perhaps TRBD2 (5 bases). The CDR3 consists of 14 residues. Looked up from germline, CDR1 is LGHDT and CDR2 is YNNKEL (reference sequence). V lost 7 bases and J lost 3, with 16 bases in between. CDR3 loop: CASTETQTSYEQYF. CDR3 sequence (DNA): TGTGCCAGCACAGAGACTCAAACTAGCTACGAGCAGTACTTC.

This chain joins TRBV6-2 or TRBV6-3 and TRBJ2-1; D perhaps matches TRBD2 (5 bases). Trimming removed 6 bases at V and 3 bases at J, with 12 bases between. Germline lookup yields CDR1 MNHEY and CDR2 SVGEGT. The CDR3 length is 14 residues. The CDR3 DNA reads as TGTGCCAGCAGCCCCCACGGGGACTACAATGAGCAGTTCTTC. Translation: CASSPHGDYNEQFF.

This CDR3 reads CASSFGQIQETQYF. The DNA for the CDR3 is TGTGCCAGCAGCTTCGGACAGATCCAAGAGACCCAGTACTTC. The chain is built from TRBV7-9 and TRBJ2-5, with D possibly TRBD1 on 6 matching bases. CDR1 is SEHNR and CDR2 is FQNEAQ in the germline V gene (reference sequence). The V gene lost 3 bases and the J gene lost 1 base, with 9 bases spanning the gap. There are 14 residues in the CDR3.

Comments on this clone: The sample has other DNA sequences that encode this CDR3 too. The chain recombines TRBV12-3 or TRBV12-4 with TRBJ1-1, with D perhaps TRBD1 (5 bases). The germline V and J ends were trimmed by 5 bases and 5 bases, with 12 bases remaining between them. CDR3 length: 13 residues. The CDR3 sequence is CASSLGGVTEAFF. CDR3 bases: TGTGCCAGCAGTCTGGGAGGGGTGACTGAAGCTTTCTTT.

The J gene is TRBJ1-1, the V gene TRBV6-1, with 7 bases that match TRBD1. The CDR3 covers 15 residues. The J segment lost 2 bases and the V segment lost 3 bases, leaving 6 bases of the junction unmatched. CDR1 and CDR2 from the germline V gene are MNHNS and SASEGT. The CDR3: CASSDFGQVNTEAFF. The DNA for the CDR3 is TGTGCCAGCAGTGATTTCGGACAGGTTAACACTGAAGCTTTCTTT.

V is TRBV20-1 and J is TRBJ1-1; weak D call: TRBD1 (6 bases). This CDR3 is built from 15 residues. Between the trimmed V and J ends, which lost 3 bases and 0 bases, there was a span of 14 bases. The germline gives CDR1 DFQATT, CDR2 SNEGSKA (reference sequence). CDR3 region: CSASLRGSVNTEAFF. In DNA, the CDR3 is TGCAGTGCTAGTCTCAGGGGTTCGGTGAACACTGAAGCTTTCTTT.

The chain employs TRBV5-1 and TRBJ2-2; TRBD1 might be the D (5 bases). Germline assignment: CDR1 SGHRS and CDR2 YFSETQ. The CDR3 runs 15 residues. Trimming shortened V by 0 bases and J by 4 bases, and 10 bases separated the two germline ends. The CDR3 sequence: CASSLGQLGTGELFF. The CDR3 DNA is TGCGCCAGCAGCTTGGGACAGTTGGGCACCGGGGAGCTGTTTTTT.

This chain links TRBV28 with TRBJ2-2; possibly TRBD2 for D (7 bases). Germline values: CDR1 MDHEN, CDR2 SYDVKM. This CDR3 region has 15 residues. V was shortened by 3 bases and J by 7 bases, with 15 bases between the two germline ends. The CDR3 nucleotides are TGTGCCAGCAGTTTTCTCGGGGGGCAGGGCGGGGAGCTGTTTTTT. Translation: CASSFLGGQGGELFF.

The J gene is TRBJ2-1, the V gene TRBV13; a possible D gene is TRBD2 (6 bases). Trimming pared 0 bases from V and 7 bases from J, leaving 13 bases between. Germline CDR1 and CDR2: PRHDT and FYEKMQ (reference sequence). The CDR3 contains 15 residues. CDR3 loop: CASSLGGSRGNEQFF. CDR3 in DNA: TGTGCCAGCAGCTTAGGCGGGAGCCGCGGAAATGAGCAGTTCTTC.

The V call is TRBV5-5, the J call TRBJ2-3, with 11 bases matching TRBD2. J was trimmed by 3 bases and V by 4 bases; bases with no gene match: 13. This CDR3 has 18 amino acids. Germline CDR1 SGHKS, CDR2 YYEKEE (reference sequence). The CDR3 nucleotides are TGTGCCAGCAGCCCCGGGACTAGCGGTCCCGCCAGGACAGATACGCAGTATTTT. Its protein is CASSPGTSGPARTDTQYF.

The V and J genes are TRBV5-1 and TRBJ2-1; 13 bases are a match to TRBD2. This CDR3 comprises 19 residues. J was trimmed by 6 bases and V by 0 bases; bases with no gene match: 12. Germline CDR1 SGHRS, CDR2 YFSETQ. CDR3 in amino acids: CASSLEGVTSGRAGNEQFF. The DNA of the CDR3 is TGCGCCAGCAGCTTGGAGGGGGTCACTAGCGGGAGGGCCGGCAATGAGCAGTTCTTC.

The CDR3: CASSLSLGQHGEKLFF. DNA for the CDR3: TGTGCCAGCAGTTTATCCCTGGGACAGCATGGGGAAAAACTGTTTTTT. The V gene is TRBV27, the J gene TRBJ1-4; 7 bases are a match to TRBD1. Losses at the gene ends were 0 bases for V and 8 bases for J; bases not matched to a gene: 9. Germline values: CDR1 MNHEY, CDR2 SMNVEV (reference sequence). The CDR3 extends over 16 amino acids.

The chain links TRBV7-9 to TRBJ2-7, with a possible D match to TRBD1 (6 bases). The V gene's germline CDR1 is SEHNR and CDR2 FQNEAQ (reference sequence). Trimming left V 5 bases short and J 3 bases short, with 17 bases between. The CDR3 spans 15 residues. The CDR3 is CASSPRDRFGYEQYF. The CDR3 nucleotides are TGTGCCAGCAGCCCCCGAGACAGGTTTGGCTACGAGCAGTACTTC.

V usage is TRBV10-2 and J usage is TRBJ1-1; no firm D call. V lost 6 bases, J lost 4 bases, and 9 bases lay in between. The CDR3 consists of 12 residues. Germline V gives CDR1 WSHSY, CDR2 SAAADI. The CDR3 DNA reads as TGCGCCAGCAGCTATCACGGCACTGAAGCTTTCTTT. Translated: CASSYHGTEAFF.

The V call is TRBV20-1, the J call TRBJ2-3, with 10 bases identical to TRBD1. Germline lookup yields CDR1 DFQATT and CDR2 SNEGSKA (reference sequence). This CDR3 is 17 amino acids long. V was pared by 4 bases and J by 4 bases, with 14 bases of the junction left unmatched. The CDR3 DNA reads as TGCAGTGCTACTGAGCTCGGGACAGGGGACATTTCAGATACGCAGTATTTT. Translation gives CSATELGTGDISDTQYF.

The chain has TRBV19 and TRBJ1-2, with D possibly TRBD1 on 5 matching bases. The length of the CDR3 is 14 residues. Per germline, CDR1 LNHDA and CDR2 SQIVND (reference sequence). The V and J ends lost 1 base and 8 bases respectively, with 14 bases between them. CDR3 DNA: TGTGCCAGTAGTATAGGGCAGGGAAGCCACGGCTACACCTTC. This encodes CASSIGQGSHGYTF.

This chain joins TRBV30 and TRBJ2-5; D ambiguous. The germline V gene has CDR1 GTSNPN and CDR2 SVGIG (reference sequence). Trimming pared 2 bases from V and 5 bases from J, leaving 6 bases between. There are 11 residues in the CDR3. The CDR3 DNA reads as TGTGCCTGGAGTCCGTTTGAGACCCAGTACTTC. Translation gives CAWSPFETQYF.

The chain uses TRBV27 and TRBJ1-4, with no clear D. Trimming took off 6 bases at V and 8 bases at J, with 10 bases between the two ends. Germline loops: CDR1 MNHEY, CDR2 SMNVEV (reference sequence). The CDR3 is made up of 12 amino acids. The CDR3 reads CASRGDYEKLFF. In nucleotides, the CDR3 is TGTGCCAGCAGGGGAGACTACGAAAAACTGTTTTTT.

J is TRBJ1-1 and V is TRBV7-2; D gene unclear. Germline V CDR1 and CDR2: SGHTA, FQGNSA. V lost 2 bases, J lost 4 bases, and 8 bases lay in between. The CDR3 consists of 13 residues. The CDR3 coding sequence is TGTGCCAGCAGCTTAACTCGTGGCACTGAAGCTTTCTTT. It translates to CASSLTRGTEAFF.

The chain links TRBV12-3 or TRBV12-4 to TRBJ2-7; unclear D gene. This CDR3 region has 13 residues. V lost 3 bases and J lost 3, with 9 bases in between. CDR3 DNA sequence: TGTGCCAGCAGTTTGGTAGGAGTCTACGAGCAGTACTTC. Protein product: CASSLVGVYEQYF.

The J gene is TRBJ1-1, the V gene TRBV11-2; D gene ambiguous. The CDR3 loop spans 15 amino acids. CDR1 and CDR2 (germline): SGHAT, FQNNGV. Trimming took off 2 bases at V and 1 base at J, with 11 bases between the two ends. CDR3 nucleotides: TGTGCCAGCAGCTTAAGTCGGTCGGGGAACACTGAAGCTTTCTTT. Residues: CASSLSRSGNTEAFF.

The CDR3 nucleotides are TGTGCCAGCAGCCCACGGGGTCCTAGCGGGACTTACTTGGGTTCCTCTGGGGCCAACGTCCTGACTTTC. The encoded protein is CASSPRGPSGTYLGSSGANVLTF. This rearrangement joins TRBV7-8 to TRBJ2-6; 9 nucleotides agree with TRBD2. Germline loops: CDR1 SGHVS, CDR2 FQNEAQ. This CDR3 has 23 amino acids. With 5 bases clipped from V and 0 bases from J, the junction kept 23 bases outside the gene matches.

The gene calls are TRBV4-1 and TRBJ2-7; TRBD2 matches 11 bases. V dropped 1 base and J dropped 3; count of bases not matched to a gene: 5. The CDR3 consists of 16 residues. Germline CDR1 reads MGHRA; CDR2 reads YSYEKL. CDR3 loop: CASSQGTSGSRYEQYF. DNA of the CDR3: TGCGCCAGCAGCCAAGGTACTAGCGGGAGTCGCTACGAGCAGTACTTC.

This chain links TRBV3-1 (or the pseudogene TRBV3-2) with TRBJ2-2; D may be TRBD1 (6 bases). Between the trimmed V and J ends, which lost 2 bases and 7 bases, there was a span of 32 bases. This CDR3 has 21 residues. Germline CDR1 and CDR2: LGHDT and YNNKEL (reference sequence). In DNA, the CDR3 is TGTGCCAGCAGCCAATCACACCTCGACAGGCGATCTATCCTAGGCTTCGGGGAGCTGTTTTTT. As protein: CASSQSHLDRRSILGFGELFF.

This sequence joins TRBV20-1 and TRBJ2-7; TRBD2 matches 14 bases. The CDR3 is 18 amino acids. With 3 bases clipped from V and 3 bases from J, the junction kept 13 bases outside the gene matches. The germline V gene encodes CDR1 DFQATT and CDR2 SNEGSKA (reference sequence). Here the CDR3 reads CSASPGTSGRYVDYEQYF. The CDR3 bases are TGCAGTGCTAGTCCCGGGACTAGCGGGAGATATGTGGACTACGAGCAGTACTTC.

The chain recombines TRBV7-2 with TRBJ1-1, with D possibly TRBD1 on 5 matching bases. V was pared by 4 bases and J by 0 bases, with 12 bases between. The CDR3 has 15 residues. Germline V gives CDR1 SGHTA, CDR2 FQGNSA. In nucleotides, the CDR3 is TGTGCCAGCAGCTCGCAGACAGCGATGAACACTGAAGCTTTCTTT. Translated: CASSSQTAMNTEAFF.

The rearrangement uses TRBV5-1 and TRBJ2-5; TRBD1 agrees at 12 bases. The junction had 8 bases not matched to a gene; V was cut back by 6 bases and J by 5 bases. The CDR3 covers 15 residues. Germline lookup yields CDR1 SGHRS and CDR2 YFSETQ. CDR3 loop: CASKEGTGGLETQYF. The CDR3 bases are TGCGCCAGCAAAGAGGGGACAGGGGGCTTGGAGACCCAGTACTTC.

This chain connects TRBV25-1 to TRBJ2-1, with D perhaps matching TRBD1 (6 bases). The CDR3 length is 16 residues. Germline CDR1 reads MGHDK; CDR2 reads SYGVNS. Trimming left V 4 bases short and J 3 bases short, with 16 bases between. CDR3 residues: CASSGLTGLHYNEQFF. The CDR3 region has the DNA TGTGCCAGCAGTGGGCTAACAGGGTTACACTACAATGAGCAGTTCTTC.